The rows below give T cell receptor beta chains drawn from one sample of a study of T cells in localized non-small cell lung cancer. Profiled with immunoSEQ multiplex PCR; TCRdb holds only in-frame clones, not every one. Of tens of thousands of clones listed, 88% were seen once; the top ten hold 20% to 25%. The input for sequencing was peripheral blood, taken before any cancer treatment. All receptors come from a woman aged 35 to 69 with stage I squamous cell lung carcinoma. The CDR3 runs from the conserved cysteine through the conserved F or W. D genes are given only for firm matches. Rows may omit the clone size; those that give it use once, few, many or a size class.

d_call j_call v_call clone_size cdr3_nt cdr3_aa
. TRBJ1-2 TRBV19 . TGTGCCAGTAGTCCCAAGGCATTAACGACTGGCTACACCTTC CASSPKALTTGYTF
. TRBJ1-1 TRBV29-1 . TGCAGCTTTGTACGGGGGCCGATTCCTGAAGCTTTCTTT CSFVRGPIPEAFF
. TRBJ2-1 TRBV7-9 . TGTGCCAGCAGCTTAGCGATGGATATCAATGAGCAGTTCTTC CASSLAMDINEQFF
. TRBJ1-1 TRBV27 . TGTGCCAGCATGGGCGCGGAGAACACTGAAGCTTTCTTT CASMGAENTEAFF
TRBD2 TRBJ2-3 TRBV6-5 once TGTGCCAGCAGTTACGCGGGGGGGCCCCCAGATACGCAGTATTTT CASSYAGGPPDTQYF
TRBD1 TRBJ2-1 TRBV5-5 . TGTGCCAGCAGCGCCCCCGGGACAGGGGGGTACGATGAGCAGTTCTTC CASSAPGTGGYDEQFF
. TRBJ1-2 TRBV20-1 once TGCAGTGCCCGACAGTTGGATGGCTACACCTTC CSARQLDGYTF
TRBD2 TRBJ2-1 TRBV5-4 . TGTGCCAGCAGTCCTTCCGGGACTAGCTACAATGAGCAGTTCTTC CASSPSGTSYNEQFF
TRBD2 TRBJ2-3 TRBV27 . TGTGCCAGCAGTTTACTAGCGGGGGGTAGCACAGATACGCAGTATTTT CASSLLAGGSTDTQYF
. TRBJ1-3 TRBV5-1 . TGCGCCAGCAGCGACACAGAAGGCGGAAACACCATATATTTT CASSDTEGGNTIYF
TRBD1 TRBJ1-1 TRBV6-5 . TGTGCCAGCAGTTACTCGAGGCCCGACAGGGGATCGGCTTTCTTT CASSYSRPDRGSAFF
. TRBJ1-5 TRBV5-1 . TGCGCCAGCAGCTTGTCGGGTGAAGGGCCCCAGCATTTT CASSLSGEGPQHF
TRBD1 TRBJ1-6 TRBV6-5 . TGTGCCAGCAGAAATGGTGGGACAGGGGGCTCACCCCTCCACTTT CASRNGGTGGSPLHF
. TRBJ1-1 TRBV10-3 . TGTGCCATCCGCGGTCTGAACACTGAAGCTTTCTTT CAIRGLNTEAFF
TRBD1 TRBJ1-2 TRBV7-9 . TGTGCCAGCAGCCCCCTGACAGGGTATGGCTACACCTTC CASSPLTGYGYTF
TRBD1 TRBJ2-7 TRBV5-1 . TGCGCCAGCAGCTTCCTGGCCGGGGACAGAACCTACGAGCAGTACTTC CASSFLAGDRTYEQYF
. TRBJ2-6 TRBV5-4 . TGTGCCAGCAGCTTCGGGGGCGCCTCTGGGGCCAACGTCCTGACTTTC CASSFGGASGANVLTF
. TRBJ1-3 TRBV6-1 . TGTGCCAGCAGTGAAGTGGGAAACACCATATATTTT CASSEVGNTIYF
. TRBJ1-1 TRBV4-2 . TGTGCCAGCAGCCAAGATCGTGCAGCCCGCACTGAAGCTTTCTTT CASSQDRAARTEAFF
. TRBJ2-7 TRBV19 . TGTGCCAGTAGTCGGGACAACTACGAGCAGTACTTC CASSRDNYEQYF
TRBD2 TRBJ2-3 TRBV5-1 . TGCGCCAGCAGCTTGGGAGGGACTAGCGGGACAGATACGCAGTATTTT CASSLGGTSGTDTQYF
TRBD2 TRBJ2-3 TRBV12-5 . TGTGCTAGTGGTCTTGGACTAGCGTCAGATACGCAGTATTTT CASGLGLASDTQYF
. TRBJ1-1 TRBV15 . TGTGCCACCAGCAGAGGTAGAGAAAACACTGAAGCTTTCTTT CATSRGRENTEAFF
. TRBJ1-3 TRBV29-1 . TGCAGCGTTGCGGCGGCTGGAAACACCATATATTTT CSVAAAGNTIYF
. TRBJ1-2 TRBV2 once TGTGCCAGCGGGGGTTTGGCTAACTATGGCTACACCTTC CASGGLANYGYTF
. TRBJ2-1 TRBV10-3 . TGTGCCATCAGTGAGCCTAACGATGAGCAGTTCTTC CAISEPNDEQFF
. TRBJ1-4 TRBV19 . TGTGCCAGTAGTATGGGGGGGCCAACTAATGAAAAACTGTTTTTT CASSMGGPTNEKLFF
TRBD2 TRBJ2-1 TRBV6-1 . TGTGCCAGCAGTGAAGGTAGCGGGGGGTTCAATGAGCAGTTCTTC CASSEGSGGFNEQFF
TRBD1 TRBJ1-2 TRBV6-5 . TGTGCCAGCAGTTCGCACGGGACAGGGTCACATGGCTACACCTTC CASSSHGTGSHGYTF
TRBD1 TRBJ2-5 TRBV30 . TGTGCCTGGGGACACGGACAGGGGCCAAGGGAGACCCAGTACTTC CAWGHGQGPRETQYF
. TRBJ1-1 TRBV7-8 . TGTGCCAGCAGCTTAGCGTCGGGTAGCACTGAAGCTTTCTTT CASSLASGSTEAFF
. TRBJ1-5 TRBV2 . TGTGCCAGCAGTGTCACCGATACCCAGCATTTT CASSVTDTQHF
TRBD1 TRBJ1-2 TRBV28 . TGTGCCAGCAGGGCATCAGACAGGGGGGGTGGCTACACCTTC CASRASDRGGGYTF
. TRBJ1-2 TRBV28 . TGTGCCAGCAGCTGGGGTTCGGAGAACTATGGCTACACCTTC CASSWGSENYGYTF
. TRBJ1-2 TRBV19 . TGTGCCAGCCACAACCAAATAGGGGCCCCCTATGGCTACACCTTC CASHNQIGAPYGYTF
. TRBJ2-3 TRBV5-1 . TGCGCCAGCAGCTTGGTCTCAGATACGCAGTATTTT CASSLVSDTQYF
. TRBJ1-2 TRBV9 . TGTGCCAGCAGCGTACAGGGTCTTAGCTATGGCTACACCTTC CASSVQGLSYGYTF
. TRBJ2-1 TRBV2 . TGTGCCAGCAGTCCCGTGGGGAGGGGGAATGGCAATGAGCAGTTCTTC CASSPVGRGNGNEQFF
. TRBJ1-5 TRBV5-6 . TGTGCCAGCAGTGGAGGGGGGAATCAGCCCCAGCATTTT CASSGGGNQPQHF
. TRBJ1-6 TRBV5-1 . TGCGCCAGCAGCTTTCAAAATTCACCCCTCCACTTT CASSFQNSPLHF
. TRBJ1-1 TRBV7-9 . TGTGCCAGCAGCTTAGGAGGCAGGGGTATCGCTGAAGCTTTCTTT CASSLGGRGIAEAFF
. TRBJ1-2 TRBV7-2 . TGTGCCAGCAGTGAATCTTCGTTTCGGAGCGTCGACTATGGCTACACCTTC CASSESSFRSVDYGYTF
. TRBJ1-1 TRBV5-5 . TGTGCCAGCAGCCCCCTGGGCCAGAACACTGAAGCTTTCTTT CASSPLGQNTEAFF
. TRBJ2-3 TRBV7-9 . TGTGCCAGCAGCCTTCAGGGTTTGACTAGCACAGATACGCAGTATTTT CASSLQGLTSTDTQYF
TRBD1 TRBJ2-1 TRBV5-8 . TGTGCCAGCAGTTCCGGGACAGGGAGGCGCAATGAGCAGTTCTTC CASSSGTGRRNEQFF
. TRBJ1-2 TRBV29-1 . TGCAGCGTTGAGGCCGGTAACTATGGCTACACCTTC CSVEAGNYGYTF
TRBD1 TRBJ2-7 TRBV4-1 . TGCGCCAGCAGCCAAGGGGGGGCCCGGACAGGGAACCACGAGCAGTACTTC CASSQGGARTGNHEQYF
. TRBJ1-6 TRBV15 . TGTGCCACCAGCAGAGATTCGGGCGGTTCACCCCTCCACTTT CATSRDSGGSPLHF
. TRBJ1-1 TRBV5-8 . TGTGCCAGCAGCTTTATGCGCGACACTGAAGCTTTCTTT CASSFMRDTEAFF
. TRBJ1-1 TRBV9 . TGTGCCAGCAGCCCTTTCGGGGAATCGGAAGCTTTCTTT CASSPFGESEAFF
TRBD1 TRBJ2-1 TRBV10-3 . TGTGCCATCAGCCAGGGGGCTGACTACAATGAGCAGTTCTTC CAISQGADYNEQFF
. TRBJ2-7 TRBV5-4 . TGTGCCAGCAGCTTGAAAGGATACGAGCAGTACTTC CASSLKGYEQYF